The rows below give T cell receptor beta chains drawn from one sample of a study of blood T cell repertoires in COVID-19. Clones were sequenced by immunoSEQ multiplex PCR, and TCRdb holds only the in-frame ones, with some missing. The sample has 150,000 to 200,000 clones; roughly 90% are singletons. The sample comprised peripheral blood. Source of these receptors: a man in his 60s with acute or convalescent COVID-19. The CDR3 runs from the conserved cysteine through the conserved F or W. D genes are given only for firm matches. Only part of the rows carry a size: once, few, many, or a class if the clone is expanded.

v_call,j_call,clone_size,d_call,cdr3_nt,cdr3_aa
TRBV10-3,TRBJ1-2,-,TRBD1,TGTGCCATCAGTGAGTCGGGTCAGGGGGATAACTATGGCTACACCTTC,CAISESGQGDNYGYTF
TRBV6-5,TRBJ2-5,-,-,TGTGCCAGCAGTTACCTTAAGACCCAGTACTTC,CASSYLKTQYF
TRBV5-1,TRBJ1-1,-,TRBD1,TGCGCCAGCAGGTCCGGGACAGTGAACACTGAAGCTTTCTTT,CASRSGTVNTEAFF
TRBV7-3,TRBJ1-3,few,-,TGTGCCAGCAGCCCAGGTCGGGGGGGAAACACCATATATTTT,CASSPGRGGNTIYF
TRBV6-2/TRBV6-3,TRBJ2-2,-,TRBD2,TGTGCCAGCAGTTACCGACTAGCGGGGAGGGGTAGCACCGGGGAGCTGTTTTTT,CASSYRLAGRGSTGELFF
TRBV6-4,TRBJ1-5,-,-,TGTGCCAGCAGTGCCCAGGGAGGTCAGCCCCAGCATTTT,CASSAQGGQPQHF
TRBV7-3,TRBJ2-1,-,-,TGTGCCAGCAGAGGGGGAAAAGGGAAGAATGAGCAGTTCTTC,CASRGGKGKNEQFF
TRBV4-1,TRBJ1-6,-,-,TGCGCCAGCAGCCAAGTCGTAGGGGTTCGACAGAGCTCCTATAATTCACCCCTCCACTTT,CASSQVVGVRQSSYNSPLHF
TRBV7-2,TRBJ2-2,-,TRBD2,TGTGCCAGCAGCTTATCCGGGACTAGCAACACCGGGGAGCTGTTTTTT,CASSLSGTSNTGELFF
TRBV19,TRBJ1-4,-,-,TGTGCCAGTAGTATAGGTTGGAGGGGCCAGGGAAGTGAAAAACTGTTTTTT,CASSIGWRGQGSEKLFF
TRBV27,TRBJ2-3,-,TRBD2,TGTGCCAGCAGTTTATCCACTAGCGGGGGCACAGATACGCAGTATTTT,CASSLSTSGGTDTQYF
TRBV29-1,TRBJ2-2,-,-,TGCAGCGTTGAAGAGGGAGAAACCGGGGAGCTGTTTTTT,CSVEEGETGELFF
TRBV29-1,TRBJ1-2,-,TRBD1,TGCAGCGTACCCCCGGGACAGGGGAATTCTAACTATGGCTACACCTTC,CSVPPGQGNSNYGYTF
TRBV7-7,TRBJ2-1,-,-,TGTGCCAGCAGCCTCGGTAGGAGTGGGTACAATGAGCAGTTCTTC,CASSLGRSGYNEQFF
TRBV4-1,TRBJ2-2,-,-,TGCGCCAGCAGGCCCCAGGAGGGACGACTCCTTACCGGGGAGCTGTTTTTT,CASRPQEGRLLTGELFF
TRBV19,TRBJ2-7,once,TRBD1,TGTGCCAGTACACCGACCACCGGGACAGGGGGGTCCTACGAGCAGTACTTC,CASTPTTGTGGSYEQYF
TRBV4-1,TRBJ2-3,-,-,TGCGCCAGCAGCCAAGTGTCTAGCACAGATACGCAGTATTTT,CASSQVSSTDTQYF
TRBV7-3,TRBJ1-2,-,-,TGTGCCAGCAGCCCCCAGGGAGGGATGGATGGCTACACCTTC,CASSPQGGMDGYTF
TRBV7-2,TRBJ2-1,-,TRBD2,TGTGCCAGCCAGCGGGAGATCATGAATGAGCAGTTCTTC,CASQREIMNEQFF
TRBV5-5,TRBJ2-5,-,-,TGTGCCAGCAGCTTGCTCCAAGAGACCCAGTACTTC,CASSLLQETQYF
TRBV11-2,TRBJ2-5,once,TRBD2,TGTGCCAGCAGCTTAGGGGGACTAGCGGGAGTCGGCGAGACCCAGTACTTC,CASSLGGLAGVGETQYF
TRBV5-1,TRBJ1-2,-,TRBD1,TGCGCCAGCAGCTTGGACCCCGGACAGGGCGACGGGCGCTCCTTC,CASSLDPGQGDGRSF
TRBV3-1/TRBV3-2,TRBJ2-1,-,-,TGTGCCAGCAGCATCAGGGGTGCAGGCGAGCAGTTCTTC,CASSIRGAGEQFF
TRBV19,TRBJ2-3,-,TRBD2,TGTGCCAGTAGTCTGGGACTAGCGGGAGGGCCCATAGATACGCAGTATTTT,CASSLGLAGGPIDTQYF
TRBV11-2,TRBJ2-1,-,TRBD2,TGTGCCAGCAGCTTGGGACTAGCGGGAGAGCAGTTCTTC,CASSLGLAGEQFF
TRBV6-5,TRBJ1-2,-,-,TGTGCCAGCAGCCCCCGCGACTATGGCTACACCTTC,CASSPRDYGYTF
TRBV19,TRBJ2-5,-,TRBD2,TGTGCCAGTAGAATGACTAGCGGGGGGGCAGGAGAGACCCAGTACTTC,CASRMTSGGAGETQYF
TRBV7-7,TRBJ2-2,-,-,TGTGCCAGCCGCCGGCAGGCGAACACCGGGGAGCTGTTTTTT,CASRRQANTGELFF
TRBV19,TRBJ1-1,-,TRBD1,TGTGCCAGTAGTACGGGAGGACAGGGCGGGAACACTGAAGCTTTCTTT,CASSTGGQGGNTEAFF
TRBV7-8,TRBJ2-1,-,-,TGTGCCAGCAGCTTACCTAGGGGACTGGACTACAATGAGCAGTTCTTC,CASSLPRGLDYNEQFF
TRBV4-2,TRBJ2-5,-,TRBD2,TGTGCCAGCAGCCAGCTAGCGGGGTTTCAAGAGACCCAGTACTTC,CASSQLAGFQETQYF
TRBV5-1,TRBJ1-2,-,TRBD1,TGCGCCAGCAGCTCTAGGACAGGGGGATATGGCTACACCTTC,CASSSRTGGYGYTF
TRBV6-5,TRBJ1-2,-,-,TGTGCCAGCAGTCCCCGCGGGATTTTCTATGGCTACACCTTC,CASSPRGIFYGYTF
TRBV7-9,TRBJ2-1,-,-,TGTGCCAGCAGCTTGAGTGTTGAGCAGTTCTTC,CASSLSVEQFF
TRBV2,TRBJ1-1,-,-,TGTGCCAGCAGTGAAACCCAGGGGAGCACTGAAGCTTTCTTT,CASSETQGSTEAFF
TRBV3-1/TRBV3-2,TRBJ1-2,-,-,TGTGCCAGCAGCCAAGAAGGTGGGACACTTTATGGCTACACCTTC,CASSQEGGTLYGYTF
TRBV7-9,TRBJ2-1,-,-,TGTGCCAGCAGCCATCCGGGGACTTCTTTTTACAATGAGCAGTTCTTC,CASSHPGTSFYNEQFF
TRBV11-2,TRBJ1-6,-,-,TGTGCCAGCAGCCTATGGAATTCACCCCTCCACTTT,CASSLWNSPLHF
TRBV6-5,TRBJ2-5,once,TRBD1,TGTGCCAGCAGCCCGGGACAGGGGCCCTCGGCCCAGTACTTC,CASSPGQGPSAQYF
TRBV9,TRBJ2-3,-,TRBD2,TGTGCCAGCAGGCGGGGGAGCACAGATACGCAGTATTTT,CASRRGSTDTQYF
TRBV7-3,TRBJ2-2,-,TRBD2,TGTGCCAGCAGCTCCAGCGGGAAGCCCGGGGAGCTGTTTTTT,CASSSSGKPGELFF
TRBV19,TRBJ1-6,few,TRBD1,TGTGCCAGTAAGGGACAGTCGAGCTCCTATAATTCACCCCTCCACTTT,CASKGQSSSYNSPLHF
TRBV11-3,TRBJ2-3,-,TRBD1,TGTGCCAGCAGCGCCCGGGACAGGGACTTTATGGGCACAGATACGCAGTATTTT,CASSARDRDFMGTDTQYF
TRBV7-3,TRBJ1-6,once,-,TGTGCCAGCAGCTTATCCCAAATTTCACCCCTCCACTTT,CASSLSQISPLHF
TRBV12-3/TRBV12-4,TRBJ1-3,-,TRBD1,TGTGCCAGCAGTACAGGGGTGGAAAACACCATATATTTT,CASSTGVENTIYF
TRBV27,TRBJ1-2,-,-,TGTGCCAGCAGTTTGAGGGAGGACTATGGCTACACCTTC,CASSLREDYGYTF
TRBV5-6,TRBJ1-2,-,-,TGTGCCAGCAGCTCCAGGGGCGGGGGCTACACCTTC,CASSSRGGGYTF
TRBV6-5,TRBJ1-5,-,-,TGTGCCAGCATTCGCAGGCCTAATCAGCCCCAGCATTTT,CASIRRPNQPQHF
TRBV5-1,TRBJ1-1,once,-,TGCGCCAGCAGCTTGTACGGGGAAGCTGAAGCTTTCTTT,CASSLYGEAEAFF
TRBV18,TRBJ1-4,-,TRBD1,TGTGCCAGCTCGCCGGGACAGGGTAATGAAAAACTGTTTTTT,CASSPGQGNEKLFF
TRBV6-2/TRBV6-3,TRBJ1-5,-,-,TGTGCCAGCAGCTCCTCAGGGCCCCAGCATTTT,CASSSSGPQHF